Listed below are T cell receptor beta chains from one sample, sequenced in a study of long-term antiretroviral therapy in people with HIV. Sequenced by immunoSEQ multiplex PCR; TCRdb stores in-frame clones only, minus some. The sample holds thousands of clones, about 70% seen once. Source: unsorted PBMCs, taken around eleven months before starting antiretroviral therapy. The receptors were sampled from a man in his forties or fifties with HIV. The CDR3 runs from the conserved cysteine through the conserved F or W. The D gene is left open where the match is weak. Rows may omit the clone size; those that give it use once, few, many or a size class.

j_call: TRBJ1-6; clone_size: NA; d_call: TRBD1; v_call: TRBV11-2; cdr3_nt: TGTGCCAGCAGCTTAGATCGCCCGGGACAGGGGTTTTCACCCCTCCACTTT; cdr3_aa: CASSLDRPGQGFSPLHF
j_call: TRBJ2-3; clone_size: NA; d_call: TRBD2; v_call: TRBV19; cdr3_nt: TGTGCCAGTAGTATTACGGGGGCGGGGGGTACAGATACGCAGTATTTT; cdr3_aa: CASSITGAGGTDTQYF
j_call: TRBJ2-3; clone_size: few; d_call: NA; v_call: TRBV19; cdr3_nt: TGTGCCAGTAGTATAGTAACAGCAGATACGCAGTATTTT; cdr3_aa: CASSIVTADTQYF
j_call: TRBJ2-7; clone_size: once; d_call: NA; v_call: TRBV11-2; cdr3_nt: TGTGCCAGCAGCTTAGCCTCAAGAGCCTACGAGCAGTACTTC; cdr3_aa: CASSLASRAYEQYF
j_call: TRBJ1-2; clone_size: NA; d_call: NA; v_call: TRBV21-1; cdr3_nt: NA; cdr3_aa: CASREPVASGTGGYGYTF
j_call: TRBJ1-6; clone_size: NA; d_call: TRBD1; v_call: TRBV5-1; cdr3_nt: TGCGCCAGCAGCCGATATACAGGGGCAGACAATTCACCCCTCCACTTT; cdr3_aa: CASSRYTGADNSPLHF
j_call: TRBJ1-2; clone_size: NA; d_call: NA; v_call: TRBV5-4; cdr3_nt: TGTGCCAGCAGCTTACCCCGGGGAGGTAGCTATGGCTACACCTTC; cdr3_aa: CASSLPRGGSYGYTF
j_call: TRBJ1-2; clone_size: few; d_call: NA; v_call: TRBV28; cdr3_nt: TGTGCCAGCAGTTTCGCCTCTCAGGGGAACTATGGCTACACCTTC; cdr3_aa: CASSFASQGNYGYTF
j_call: TRBJ2-2; clone_size: large; d_call: NA; v_call: TRBV15; cdr3_nt: TGTGCCACCAGCGGCGACACCGGGGAGCTGTTTTTT; cdr3_aa: CATSGDTGELFF
j_call: TRBJ2-7; clone_size: NA; d_call: NA; v_call: TRBV5-4; cdr3_nt: TGTGCCAGCAGCCAAGGGGGACCGGGGCAAAACGAGCAGTACTTC; cdr3_aa: CASSQGGPGQNEQYF
j_call: TRBJ1-1; clone_size: few; d_call: TRBD1; v_call: TRBV18; cdr3_nt: TGTGCCAGCTCACCCGCGACAGGGGGGAGGTCTGAAGCTTTCTTT; cdr3_aa: CASSPATGGRSEAFF
j_call: TRBJ2-3; clone_size: NA; d_call: NA; v_call: TRBV6-5; cdr3_nt: TGTGCCAGCAGTACAGACAGAGCTAGCACAGATACGCAGTATTTT; cdr3_aa: CASSTDRASTDTQYF
j_call: TRBJ1-4; clone_size: once; d_call: NA; v_call: TRBV6-5; cdr3_nt: TGTGCCAGCAGTCAGACGCAGATCGGTGAAAAACTGTTTTTT; cdr3_aa: CASSQTQIGEKLFF
j_call: TRBJ1-2; clone_size: NA; d_call: NA; v_call: TRBV2; cdr3_nt: TGTGCCAGCAGTGAGGTTTACTATGGCTACACCTTC; cdr3_aa: CASSEVYYGYTF
j_call: TRBJ1-4; clone_size: NA; d_call: NA; v_call: TRBV28; cdr3_nt: TGTGCCAGCAAGGGCAGGGCCAGGGTTGAAAAACTGTTTTTT; cdr3_aa: CASKGRARVEKLFF
j_call: TRBJ1-2; clone_size: NA; d_call: NA; v_call: TRBV6-5; cdr3_nt: TGTGCCAGCAGTAACTTCGGACAATCCGGCTACACCTTC; cdr3_aa: CASSNFGQSGYTF
j_call: TRBJ1-5; clone_size: NA; d_call: TRBD1; v_call: TRBV18; cdr3_nt: TGTGCCAGCTCACCAACGGGACAGGGGACCAATCAGCCCCAGCATTTT; cdr3_aa: CASSPTGQGTNQPQHF
j_call: TRBJ2-3; clone_size: NA; d_call: TRBD2; v_call: TRBV7-2; cdr3_nt: TGTGCCAGCAGCTTTGGAGCGGGGGTGGGTGGAGATACGCAGTATTTT; cdr3_aa: CASSFGAGVGGDTQYF
j_call: TRBJ1-1; clone_size: NA; d_call: NA; v_call: TRBV4-2; cdr3_nt: TGTGCCAGCAGCCAAGACTGGGGAGGGACTGAAGCTTTCTTT; cdr3_aa: CASSQDWGGTEAFF
j_call: TRBJ2-7; clone_size: NA; d_call: NA; v_call: TRBV12-5; cdr3_nt: TGTGCTAGTGGGACAGCCATCTCCAGCTACGAGCAGTACTTC; cdr3_aa: CASGTAISSYEQYF
j_call: TRBJ2-7; clone_size: NA; d_call: NA; v_call: TRBV27; cdr3_nt: TGTGCCAGCAGGGTGGGGAGAGGGCTGGGCGAGCAGTACTTC; cdr3_aa: CASRVGRGLGEQYF
j_call: TRBJ1-2; clone_size: NA; d_call: NA; v_call: TRBV5-4; cdr3_nt: TGCGCCAGCAGCTTCGTCAGGGGTGACGGCTACACCTTC; cdr3_aa: CASSFVRGDGYTF
j_call: TRBJ1-5; clone_size: large; d_call: NA; v_call: TRBV6-1; cdr3_nt: TGTGCCAGCAGTGAAGCGAATCCGAGGAGCAATCAGCCCCAGCATTTT; cdr3_aa: CASSEANPRSNQPQHF
j_call: TRBJ2-7; clone_size: NA; d_call: NA; v_call: TRBV5-1; cdr3_nt: TGCGCCAGCAGCTTGGAAGGGGGGCTCTACGAGCAGTACTTC; cdr3_aa: CASSLEGGLYEQYF
j_call: TRBJ1-4; clone_size: once; d_call: NA; v_call: TRBV9; cdr3_nt: TGTGCCAGCAGCCCCTACGCGGCGGGAAATGAAAAACTGTTTTTT; cdr3_aa: CASSPYAAGNEKLFF
j_call: TRBJ1-4; clone_size: NA; d_call: NA; v_call: TRBV19; cdr3_nt: TGTGCCAGTAGTTCGGACGGCGCAACTAATGAAAAACTGTTTTTT; cdr3_aa: CASSSDGATNEKLFF
j_call: TRBJ1-2; clone_size: medium-sized; d_call: NA; v_call: TRBV6-1; cdr3_nt: TGTGCCAGCAGTGAAGGGAGCACCTACTATGGCTACACCTTC; cdr3_aa: CASSEGSTYYGYTF
j_call: TRBJ1-2; clone_size: NA; d_call: NA; v_call: TRBV7-3; cdr3_nt: TGTGCCAGCAGCCTAAGGCCCGGGGGTGGCTACACCTTC; cdr3_aa: CASSLRPGGGYTF
j_call: TRBJ2-7; clone_size: large; d_call: TRBD1; v_call: TRBV29-1; cdr3_nt: TGCAGCGCGGGACAGACCTACGAGCAGTACTTC; cdr3_aa: CSAGQTYEQYF
j_call: TRBJ2-3; clone_size: once; d_call: NA; v_call: TRBV5-1; cdr3_nt: TGCGCCAGCAGCGCTCTAGGGGGGGGAAGCACAGATACGCAGTATTTT; cdr3_aa: CASSALGGGSTDTQYF
j_call: TRBJ2-7; clone_size: NA; d_call: TRBD1; v_call: TRBV2; cdr3_nt: TGTGCCAGCAGTGAGGCCGCGGGACAGGGCTCCCACGAGCAGTACTTC; cdr3_aa: CASSEAAGQGSHEQYF